This T cell receptor (beta chain) was captured in a study of post-analysis software for immune sequencing data (dated by TCRdb to 2014 to 2015). Background on the whole study: Relapsing-remitting, secondary progressive and progressive-relapsing multiple sclerosis were recorded as disease courses, and subtype annotation was lacking for some patients. A subset of samples was prepared in parallel using single-end sample barcoding, then pooled and co-amplified after Illumina adapter ligation. The patient repertoires were compared against roughly 12 previously published healthy control repertoires obtained from donors aged 6 to 25 years.

To demonstrate the VDJtools post-analysis software, TCR beta repertoires were profiled from the peripheral blood of about a dozen young patients with multiple sclerosis. The multiple sclerosis patients were children and adolescents ranging in age from about 6 to 17 years. The library was built by means of PCR. The listed sequencing device is Illumina HiSeq 2500. Unique molecular identifiers were incorporated into TCR beta cDNA libraries to reduce PCR and sequencing biases. Per 1 to 10 million input T cells, 500,000 or so cDNA molecules were obtained, such that each molecule approximated one T cell. The patient libraries were prepared and sequenced with the same protocol used for the earlier healthy control dataset. Samples belonging to the same batch were prepared together, multiplexed and sequenced on a shared HiSeq lane. Under the source paper's analysis protocol: MIGEC was used to process the raw barcoded reads, and molecular identifier groups with only a single read were discarded before consensus assembly and CDR3 extraction. VDJtools was used for post-analysis of the clonotype tables, and diversity was normalized by down-sampling every dataset to the size of the smallest sample. To correct batch-related cross-sample contamination, repertoire overlap clustering matched CDR3 amino acid sequences but not nucleotide sequences. Through fastp at Q25 and MiXCR, TCRdb rebuilt clones from the public reads, retaining in-frame beta chains. Entries that share a CDR3 protein sequence are merged under the most common genes and DNA. The V and J calls and clone size are TCRdb's, not the authors'. The sample table contains 150,000 to 200,000 distinct CDR3 sequences; only one count was recorded for about 29% of them. The ten largest clones add up to approximately 1.6% of the sample.

Compared with germline, V lacks 6 bases and J lacks 4 bases; bases without a gene match: 8. CDR1 and CDR2 are read off the germline V gene as SGHTA and FQGTGA. The CDR3 numbers 16 residues from cysteine through phenylalanine. The kept DNA is CDR3 alone, 48 bases in frame from the first base. In the case of this clonotype: The antigen it recognizes is unknown. The input lacks base qualities; no much larger clone sits a single base away.

The full study reports these points: Multiple sclerosis patients had significantly lower normalized Chao1 diversity than controls, a result that suggests substantial peripheral T-cell clonal expansion. A handful of TRBV segments, including TRBV5-6, TRBV5-1 and TRBV20-1, were significantly more frequent in patients than controls. The multiple sclerosis patient group was slightly younger than the control group. Direct clustering with F measure showed strong co-clustering of samples prepared in the same batch, prompting a batch-effect correction.

The V and J genes are TRBV7-3 and TRBJ2-5, with 13 central nucleotides matching TRBD2. This clonotype was sampled from a girl between 10 and 17 years old with multiple sclerosis. The sequenced sample was blood. CDR3 loop: CASSPTSGRARETQYF. The DNA sequence reads TGTGCCAGCAGTCCTACTAGCGGGAGGGCCAGAGAGACCCAGTACTTC.